The 24 T cell receptor beta chains given below trace back to one sample, sequenced in a study of blood T cell repertoires in COVID-19. Assay used: immunoSEQ multiplex PCR; TCRdb lists only in-frame clones, some missing. The repertoire has over 100,000 clones, about 90% of them found once; the top ten carry approximately 1%. Sequences were obtained from peripheral blood. The receptors were sampled from a human donor in a cohort sampled during active COVID-19.

This chain uses TRBV3-1 (or the pseudogene TRBV3-2) with TRBJ1-1; D is possibly TRBD1 (5 bases). Trimming cost V 3 bases and J 5 bases, with 13 bases left between them. The CDR3 loop spans 14 amino acids. The germline V gene has CDR1 LGHDT and CDR2 YNNKEL (reference sequence). CDR3 protein: CASSQVTGGTEAFF. The DNA for the CDR3 is TGTGCCAGCAGCCAGGTTACCGGGGGGACTGAAGCTTTCTTT.

The CDR3 sequence: CASSLAPTAPYNEQFF. CDR3 nucleotide sequence: TGTGCCAGCAGCTTGGCCCCGACAGCCCCCTACAATGAGCAGTTCTTC. The chain recombines TRBV5-5 with TRBJ2-1, with a weak D call TRBD1 (5 bases). Germline V CDR1 and CDR2: SGHKS, YYEKEE (reference sequence). V was shortened by 0 bases and J by 2 bases, with 12 bases between the two germline ends. The CDR3 totals 16 residues.

The chain uses TRBV5-1 and TRBJ2-3; 8 bases are a match to TRBD1. CDR3 length: 14 amino acids. The germline V gene has CDR1 SGHRS and CDR2 YFSETQ. V trimming: 4 bases; J trimming: 1 base; junction bases outside the gene matches: 2. CDR3 sequence reads: CASSPDRGTDTQYF. As DNA, the CDR3 is TGCGCCAGCAGCCCGGACAGGGGCACAGATACGCAGTATTTT.

The chain has TRBV6-4 and TRBJ2-3; D ambiguous. Germline-derived CDR1 and CDR2 are MRHNA and SNTAGT. The CDR3 extends over 14 amino acids. V was shortened by 4 bases and J by 1 base, with 9 bases between the two germline ends. CDR3 amino acids: CASSGGGGTDTQYF. In nucleotides, the CDR3 is TGTGCCAGCAGTGGAGGCGGTGGCACAGATACGCAGTATTTT.

This clone was found once. The chain links TRBV6-4 to TRBJ1-6; TRBD1 agrees at 8 bases. V was pared by 6 bases and J by 5 bases, with 0 bases of the junction left unmatched. This CDR3 is 13 amino acids long. Germline loops: CDR1 MRHNA, CDR2 SNTAGT. DNA of the CDR3: TGTGCCAGCAGGGGACAGGATAATTCACCCCTCCACTTT. Its protein is CASRGQDNSPLHF.

This clone was observed once. This rearrangement joins TRBV19 to TRBJ1-1; 8 positions agree with TRBD1. There are 16 residues in the CDR3. J was trimmed by 2 bases and V by 6 bases; bases with no gene match: 11. Looked up from germline, CDR1 is LNHDA and CDR2 is SQIVND (reference sequence). The CDR3 DNA reads as TGTGCCAGTAGCCATATTATGACAGGGGTAAACACTGAAGCTTTCTTT. Its translation: CASSHIMTGVNTEAFF. The entire variable domain, with the rest obtained from reference TRBV19 and TRBJ1-1, is as follows: DGGITQSPKYLFRKEGQNVTLSCEQNLNHDAMYWYRQDPGQGLRLIYYSQIVNDFQKGDIAEGYSVSREKKESFPLTVTSAQKNPTAFYLCASSHIMTGVNTEAFFGQGTRLTVV.

V gene TRBV6-6 combines with J gene TRBJ1-4, with TRBD1 as a possible D gene (6 bases). CDR1 is MNHNY, CDR2 SVGAGI, per germline (reference sequence). This CDR3 contains 14 residues. Trimming removed 8 bases at V and 8 bases at J, with 18 bases between. The CDR3 here is CASGIGGGSEKLFF. For the CDR3, the DNA is TGTGCCAGCGGAATAGGGGGGGGGTCGGAAAAACTGTTTTTT.

The chain recombines TRBV14 with TRBJ1-2; maybe TRBD1 (6 bases). Between the trimmed V and J ends, which lost 1 base and 7 bases, there was a span of 22 bases. Germline V CDR1 and CDR2: SGHDN, FVKESK. The CDR3 has 17 amino acids. The CDR3 here is CASSQGGRQEPFFGYTF. CDR3 nucleotides: TGTGCCAGCAGCCAAGGGGGCCGACAGGAACCCTTCTTTGGCTACACCTTC.

The gene calls are TRBV19 and TRBJ1-2; D perhaps matches TRBD1 (6 bases). Trimming stripped 3 bases from V and 7 bases from J, with 15 bases between. CDR3 length equals 14 residues. From germline, CDR1 is LNHDA and CDR2 SQIVND (reference sequence). DNA of the CDR3: TGTGCCAGTAGTATCGGTGGGGCAGGGGCTGGCTACACCTTC. Amino acids: CASSIGGAGAGYTF. Supplemented by reference TRBV19 and TRBJ1-2, the full variable domain reads DGGITQSPKYLFRKEGQNVTLSCEQNLNHDAMYWYRQDPGQGLRLIYYSQIVNDFQKGDIAEGYSVSREKKESFPLTVTSAQKNPTAFYLCASSIGGAGAGYTFGSGTRLTVV.

In this sample, this clone turned up once. This rearrangement joins TRBV20-1 to TRBJ1-1; D remains unclear. V was trimmed by 6 bases and J by 4 bases, leaving 9 bases between them. Germline V gene sequence: CDR1 DFQATT, CDR2 SNEGSKA (reference sequence). The CDR3 runs 11 residues. CDR3 amino acids: CSADRSTEAFF. Written as DNA, the CDR3 is TGCAGTGCCGACCGGAGCACTGAAGCTTTCTTT.

The V and J genes are TRBV23-1 and TRBJ1-6; 7 bases are shared with TRBD1. TRBV23-1 counts as an open reading frame of uncertain function. The CDR3 totals 15 residues. With 2 bases clipped from V and 9 bases from J, the junction kept 7 bases outside the gene matches. The chain's CDR3 is CASSQGSQGGSPLHF. Here the CDR3 DNA reads TGCGCCAGCAGTCAAGGTTCCCAGGGGGGTTCACCCCTCCACTTT.

The chain has TRBV2 and TRBJ1-1; no firm D call. This CDR3 has 16 amino acids. V was cut by 2 bases and J by 2 bases, with 15 bases left in between. Germline V gene lookup returns CDR1 SNHLY and CDR2 FYNNEI. CDR3 nucleotides: TGTGCCAGCAGTGAATCTACGATCCCCGGTAACACTGAAGCTTTCTTT. This gives the protein CASSESTIPGNTEAFF.

CDR3 residues: CASSVGPGGQGTGELFF. The CDR3 nucleotides read TGTGCCAGCAGCGTAGGTCCCGGGGGGCAAGGCACCGGGGAGCTGTTTTTT. The rearrangement links TRBV9 to TRBJ2-2; perhaps TRBD2 as D (7 bases). This CDR3 has 17 residues. V lost 0 bases to trimming and J lost 4 bases, with 16 bases between them. Germline V lookup: CDR1 SGDLS, CDR2 YYNGEE.

To note about this clone: A read error may account for a junction end that differs from germline. The chain links TRBV2 to TRBJ2-3, with TRBD1 matching over 8 bases. There are 12 residues in the CDR3. Germline V gives CDR1 SNHLY, CDR2 FYNNEI. The CDR3 sequence: CASYDRGRYAVF. The CDR3 DNA sequence: TGTGCCAGCTACGACAGGGGTAGATACGCAGTATTT. Drawing the rest from reference TRBV2 and TRBJ2-3, the complete variable domain is EPEVTQTPSHQVTQMGQEVILRCVPISNHLYFYWYRQILGQKVEFLVSFYNNEISEKSEIFDDQFSVERPDGSNFTLKIRSTKLEDSAMYFCASYDRGRYAVFGPGTRLTVL.

The V gene is TRBV12-5, the J gene TRBJ2-3, with a tentative D call TRBD2 (7 bases). The V end was cut by 5 bases, the J end by 4 bases, with 19 bases between. The CDR3 runs 16 residues. CDR1 LGHNT and CDR2 FRNRAP come from the germline V gene. The CDR3 loop reads CASGPHGGGPPDTQYF. The CDR3, as DNA: TGTGCTAGTGGTCCCCATGGGGGGGGGCCCCCAGATACGCAGTATTTT.

V and J are TRBV6-4 and TRBJ2-2; a possible D gene is TRBD2 (5 bases). Deletions cut 8 bases from V and 7 bases from J, with 17 bases between. This CDR3 comprises 14 residues. The V gene's germline CDR1 is MRHNA and CDR2 SNTAGT. This chain's CDR3 is CASSPSPGNGELFF. For the CDR3, the DNA is TGTGCCAGCTCACCTAGCCCGGGGAACGGGGAGCTGTTTTTT.

This clone was observed a single time. The rearrangement joins TRBV19 to TRBJ1-6; 7 nucleotides match TRBD1. The germline V gene has CDR1 LNHDA and CDR2 SQIVND (reference sequence). The CDR3 has 14 residues. The ends lost 8 bases at V and 9 bases at J; junction bases unmatched: 10. CDR3 protein: CASGSRTGFSPLHF. As DNA, the CDR3 is TGTGCCAGTGGCTCGCGGACAGGCTTTTCACCCCTCCACTTT.

The V and J genes are TRBV24-1 and TRBJ1-5, with 7 bases identical to TRBD1. This CDR3 contains 13 residues. Germline assignment: CDR1 KGHDR and CDR2 SFDVKD. Trimming at V came to 12 bases and at J to 2 bases, leaving 6 bases not matched to a gene. The CDR3 region is CASPGTGNQPQHF. The DNA of the CDR3 is TGTGCCTCCCCCGGGACAGGCAATCAGCCCCAGCATTTT.

This chain's CDR3 is CASTLRGTGELFF. The CDR3 DNA sequence: TGTGCCAGCACCCTCCGGGGGACCGGGGAGCTGTTTTTT. This chain links TRBV3-1 (or the pseudogene TRBV3-2) with TRBJ2-2; possible D gene TRBD2, 6 bases. V was trimmed by 7 bases and J by 5 bases, leaving 11 bases between them. This CDR3 spans 13 amino acids. Germline V gives CDR1 LGHDT, CDR2 YNNKEL (reference sequence).

CDR3 nucleotide sequence: TGCGCCAGCAGCCCGGACAGGGGACGCGAAAAACTGTTTTTT. It translates to CASSPDRGREKLFF. The V and J genes are TRBV4-1 and TRBJ1-4, with TRBD1 matching over 9 bases. Trimming cost V 4 bases and J 8 bases; bases outside gene matches: 5. From germline, CDR1 is MGHRA and CDR2 YSYEKL. The CDR3 length is 14 residues.

This clone was counted a single time. The chain is built from TRBV2 and TRBJ2-7; a weak D match, TRBD2 (5 bases). Trimming took off 6 bases at V and 6 bases at J, with 12 bases between the two ends. Looked up from germline, CDR1 is SNHLY and CDR2 is FYNNEI. There are 12 residues in the CDR3. The CDR3 DNA sequence: TGTGCCAGCAGGAGGGTACTCTCCGAGCAGTACTTC. This gives the protein CASRRVLSEQYF.

This chain links TRBV28 with TRBJ1-1, with 10 positions matching TRBD1. The junction had 5 bases not matched to a gene; V was cut back by 4 bases and J by 3 bases. CDR1 and CDR2 (germline): MDHEN, SYDVKM. The CDR3 loop spans 15 amino acids. The CDR3 bases are TGTGCCAGCAGTTACCGGACAGGGGGGTACACTGAAGCTTTCTTT. Protein: CASSYRTGGYTEAFF.

The chain recombines TRBV6-5 with TRBJ1-2, with TRBD1 matching over 7 bases. With V trimmed by 7 bases and J by 3 bases, 5 bases remained unmatched. There are 13 residues in the CDR3. The germline gives CDR1 MNHEY, CDR2 SVGAGI. CDR3 coding DNA: TGTGCCAGCACCGAAGGGGGCCACTATGGCTACACCTTC. Translating it yields CASTEGGHYGYTF.

The chain links TRBV9 to TRBJ1-1; the match to TRBD1 covers 9 bases. From germline, CDR1 is SGDLS and CDR2 YYNGEE. The CDR3 has 15 amino acids. V shed 1 base, J shed 5 bases, and the junction held 6 bases outside the gene matches. The CDR3 sequence: CASSVSGQGKTEAFF. The CDR3 DNA follows: TGTGCCAGCAGCGTATCCGGACAGGGGAAGACTGAAGCTTTCTTT.